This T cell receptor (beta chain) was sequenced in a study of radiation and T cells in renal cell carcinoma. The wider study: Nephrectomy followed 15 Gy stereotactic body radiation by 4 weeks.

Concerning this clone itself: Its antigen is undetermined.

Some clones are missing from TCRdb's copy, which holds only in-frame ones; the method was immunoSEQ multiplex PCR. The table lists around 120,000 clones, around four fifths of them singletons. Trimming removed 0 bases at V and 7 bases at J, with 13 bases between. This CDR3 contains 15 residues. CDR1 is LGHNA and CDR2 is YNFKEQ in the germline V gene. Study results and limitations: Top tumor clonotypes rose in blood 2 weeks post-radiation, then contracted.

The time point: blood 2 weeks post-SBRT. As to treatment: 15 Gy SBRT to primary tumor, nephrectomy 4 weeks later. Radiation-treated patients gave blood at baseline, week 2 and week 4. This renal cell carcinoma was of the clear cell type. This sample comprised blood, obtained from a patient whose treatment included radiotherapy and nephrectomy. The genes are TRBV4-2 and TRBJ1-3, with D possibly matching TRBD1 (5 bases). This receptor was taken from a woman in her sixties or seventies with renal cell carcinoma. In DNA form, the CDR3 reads TGTGCCAGCAGCCAAGATGAAGGGGTTCGGAACACCATATATTTT. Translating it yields CASSQDEGVRNTIYF.